This T cell receptor beta chain is from a study of early T cells in non-severe SARS-CoV-2 infection (dated by TCRdb to the early 2020s). Regarding the study in general: TCR sequencing used bulk RNA from unsorted whole blood, so alpha and beta chains could not be paired.

The investigation overall reported the following: Matching against VDJdb was skewed toward anti-spike CD8 responses, likely underestimated virus-specific expansions, and missed private and CD4 specificities.

Note on this clonotype: Its antigen remains unidentified. No qualities accompany the bases; no much larger clone lies one base away.

There are 12 amino acids in the CDR3, from cysteine to phenylalanine inclusive. Only the CDR3 DNA stays, 36 bases, in frame from base 1. V is reduced by 8 bases and J by 5 bases, leaving a spacing of 10 bases between them. The method behind the library was 5' RACE. The sequencer was a NextSeq 500. Unique molecular identifiers were attached to individual cDNA molecules in the TCR library protocol so that sequencing error and PCR bias could be corrected. Both TCR alpha and beta chains were sequenced, and tight co-correlation was observed between alpha and beta sequence abundances in each sample. The original pipeline was this. V gene, J gene and CDR3 annotation of TCR sequences was performed with Decombinator V4. TCRs were defined as expanded if a significant change between any two time points was detected under a Poisson model with p below 0.0001. TCR abundances were normalised to the total number of TCRs sequenced per sample and were expressed as counts per million. TRAV1-2 paired with TRAJ12, TRAJ20 or TRAJ33 defined MAIT TCRs, while TRAV10 paired with TRAJ18 defined iNKT TCRs. VDJdb, accessed on 1 November 2021, was searched for TCRs annotated for CMV, EBV and SARS-CoV-2, and TCRs annotated for more than one antigen were excluded. Starting from the raw public reads, TCRdb applied fastp trimming at Q25, assembled clones with MiXCR and retained in-frame beta chains. Every entry covers one CDR3 protein and lists the most common genes and DNA from its rows. TCRdb's processing, not the authors' own work, is the source of the V and J calls. This sample lists around 99,000 distinct CDR3 sequences; roughly 11% were detected once. The ten biggest clones cover roughly 7.1% of the sample.

Set within a cohort of healthcare workers in London, UK, this nested case-control study involved weekly PCR testing of nasopharyngeal swabs along with blood sampling. Healthcare workers were enrolled in the week of the UK lockdown, from 23 to 31 March 2020, and were followed every week for up to roughly 15 weeks. The V and J genes are TRBV12-3 or TRBV12-4 and TRBJ2-1, with the D gene not confidently named. The sequenced sample was whole blood. The origin of this receptor is an adult who was a healthcare worker with PCR-confirmed SARS-CoV-2 infection or an uninfected control (not recorded which). The CDR3: CASAAVNNEQFF. Here is the DNA: TGTGCCAGCGCCGCCGTTAACAATGAGCAGTTCTTC.